The rows below give T cell receptor beta chains drawn from one sample of a study of cytomegalovirus exposure and HLA in healthy donors. Profiling relied on immunoSEQ multiplex PCR, and the TCRdb table lists in-frame clones only, not all of them. Of approximately 220,000 clones in the sample, 87% were seen once. The sequenced sample was PBMCs. Receptor source: a man between 18 and 35 years old in good health and CMV-seronegative. Each CDR3 is given with its conserved first and last residue. The D gene is left open where the match is weak.

V gene	J gene	D gene	CDR3 protein
TRBV6-5	TRBJ1-5	NA	CASSYPGQPQHF
TRBV19	TRBJ1-2	NA	CASSIAQLYGYTF
TRBV6-1	TRBJ1-6	NA	CASSETGDSPLHF
TRBV19	TRBJ2-7	NA	CASSPPRVGGSYEQYF
TRBV18	TRBJ2-5	TRBD2	CASSTSGGPETQYF
TRBV5-1	TRBJ2-1	NA	CASSLHDPRENEQFF
TRBV28	TRBJ2-2	NA	CASSPPDRDGELFF
TRBV7-9	TRBJ2-5	TRBD2	CASSFRTSGEETQYF
TRBV28	TRBJ1-2	TRBD1	CASSSFLDREAYGYTF
TRBV5-1	TRBJ2-7	NA	CASVFGLPLYEQYF
TRBV7-9	TRBJ2-3	TRBD2	CASSLFAGVTDTQYF
TRBV11-2	TRBJ2-7	NA	CASSLEQGTYYEQYF
TRBV7-9	TRBJ2-7	NA	CASMNGVSYEQYF
TRBV29-1	TRBJ2-7	TRBD2	CSVEYGTSGRYEQYF